The clone carrying this T cell receptor beta chain was seen only a few times. The antigen remains unidentified. The sample is drawn from a study of cytomegalovirus exposure and HLA in healthy donors. Primers: 60 Vbeta forward and 13 Jbeta reverse. Repertoires were generated with immunoSEQ multiplex PCR, while TCRdb's copy carries only in-frame clones and drops some. This sample has about 210,000 clones, with over 75% found just once. Points from the study as a whole: The only immune exposure information that was available was CMV serostatus. Later on, a genetic analysis was performed. It linked a missense variant in DCLRE1C with V- and J-gene trimming of TCR beta.

Germline values: CDR1 SGHAT, CDR2 FQDESV (reference sequence). Trimming took 8 bases from V and 5 from J; bases not matched to a gene: 8. This CDR3 contains 13 residues. Donors likely had unrecorded immune exposures despite being nominally healthy when sampled. This clonotype was sampled from a male donor in good health and CMV-seronegative. Sequencing input: PBMCs. The chain is built from TRBV11-1 and TRBJ2-7; 8 bases fit TRBD1. CDR3 sequence: CASGKIRGHEQYF. Written as DNA, the CDR3 is TGTGCCAGCGGGAAGATCAGGGGGCACGAGCAGTACTTC.